These T cell receptor beta chains were read from a single sample in a study of cytomegalovirus exposure and HLA in healthy donors. TCRdb's table, derived via immunoSEQ multiplex PCR, lists solely in-frame clones and lacks some. The data show 120,000 or so clones, roughly 80% seen once. Input material: PBMCs. These receptors came from a woman aged 50 to 60 in good health and CMV-seronegative. The CDR3 runs from the conserved cysteine through the conserved F or W. Fields, in order: clone size, J gene, V gene, CDR3 length, D gene, CDR3 DNA, CDR3 protein. The D gene is left open where the match is weak. Expanded clones are given a class, and other clones once, few, many or no size at all.

-,TRBJ1-4,TRBV11-2,17,TRBD1,TGTGCCAGCAGCTTTAGTGGGACAGGGGGCGAGTATGAAAAACTGTTTTTT,CASSFSGTGGEYEKLFF
-,TRBJ2-4,TRBV7-3,15,-,TGTGCCAGCAGCTCCCACGACGGAGGAGGAAACATTCAGTACTTC,CASSSHDGGGNIQYF
-,TRBJ2-7,TRBV10-1,15,TRBD1,TGCGCCAGATGGAGGGTGGGACAGGGGACAGGCGAGCAGTACTTC,CARWRVGQGTGEQYF
-,TRBJ1-1,TRBV30,12,TRBD1,TGTGCCTGCCGACAGGGGAACACTGAAGCTTTCTTT,CACRQGNTEAFF
-,TRBJ1-1,TRBV7-2,13,TRBD1,TGTGCCAGCAGCCACCGGGACAGACGTGGAGCTTTCTTT,CASSHRDRRGAFF
few,TRBJ2-5,TRBV29-1,11,-,TGCAGCGTTGAGAGCCTGGAGACCCAGTACTTC,CSVESLETQYF
few,TRBJ1-1,TRBV15,16,TRBD1,TGTGCCACCAGAGGAGGACAGGGGGAAAGAAACACTGAAGCTTTCTTT,CATRGGQGERNTEAFF
few,TRBJ2-6,TRBV27,15,-,TGTGCCAGCAGTTTCACAGTCGGCGGGGCCAACGTCCTGACTTTC,CASSFTVGGANVLTF
-,TRBJ1-1,TRBV5-6,13,TRBD1,TGTGCCAGCCACAGGGGGGGAGCCCGTGAAGCTTTCTTT,CASHRGGAREAFF
few,TRBJ1-1,TRBV27,13,-,TGTGCCAGCAGTCCGAGGATGAACACTGAAGCTTTCTTT,CASSPRMNTEAFF
-,TRBJ2-7,TRBV30,12,-,TGTGCCTGGAGCTTCACAGTTCGCGAGCAGTACTTC,CAWSFTVREQYF
-,TRBJ2-3,TRBV19,16,TRBD2,TGTGCCAGTAGTATATTAGCGGGAGGAACAACAGATACGCAGTATTTT,CASSILAGGTTDTQYF
-,TRBJ1-4,TRBV5-4,16,-,TGTGCCAGCAGCTTCTCAACAGGGAGGGGTAATGAAAAACTGTTTTTT,CASSFSTGRGNEKLFF
-,TRBJ1-5,TRBV10-3,16,-,TGTGCCATCAGTGAGTCGAGGGGGTTCAGCAATCAGCCCCAGCATTTT,CAISESRGFSNQPQHF
-,TRBJ1-4,TRBV18,14,-,TGTGCCAGCTCACCAGGGAGTCCTAATGAAAAACTGTTTTTT,CASSPGSPNEKLFF
-,TRBJ2-1,TRBV19,15,TRBD2,TGTGCCTCCAGTCCACTAGCGGGAGGCCCCAGTGAGCAGTTCTTC,CASSPLAGGPSEQFF
-,TRBJ2-2,TRBV5-1,15,TRBD2,TGCGCCAGCAGTCACGGGGGGGAGAACACCGGGGAGCTGTTTTTT,CASSHGGENTGELFF
-,TRBJ1-3,TRBV18,17,-,TGTGCCAGCTCACCCCCGACGGGTTCCCGCTCTGGAAACACCATATATTTT,CASSPPTGSRSGNTIYF
-,TRBJ2-5,TRBV19,13,-,TGTGCCAGTAGGGAGGACCTGATGGAGACCCAGTACTTC,CASREDLMETQYF
-,TRBJ2-3,TRBV4-3,20,TRBD2,TGCGCCAGCAGCCTACGGGGGACTAGCGGGATTTCCTACTCCACAGATACGCAGTATTTT,CASSLRGTSGISYSTDTQYF
once,TRBJ1-6,TRBV25-1,14,-,TGTGCCAGCAGAGGGGAGGGCTATAATTCACCCCTCCACTTT,CASRGEGYNSPLHF
few,TRBJ2-2,TRBV2,16,-,TGTGCCAGCAGTGATGGGCAGGGTTGGAGTACCGGGGAGCTGTTTTTT,CASSDGQGWSTGELFF
-,TRBJ2-7,TRBV7-8,15,-,TGTGCCAGCAGTCGCCGACCGACGGAGCCCTACGAGCAGTGCTTC,CASSRRPTEPYEQCF
-,TRBJ2-1,TRBV6-6,16,TRBD1,TGTGCCAGCAGTGGACATTCCGGGACAGGGTTCAATGAGCAGTTCTTC,CASSGHSGTGFNEQFF
-,TRBJ2-4,TRBV19,17,-,TGTGCCAGTAGTACGACATCCGGAGACCCCCCGGGGAACATTCAGTACTTC,CASSTTSGDPPGNIQYF
-,TRBJ2-5,TRBV19,13,TRBD2,TGTGCCAGTAGTATCGGGGGGGCTTGGACCCAGTACTTC,CASSIGGAWTQYF
-,TRBJ1-2,TRBV18,15,-,TGTGCCAGCTCACCACCGCCAGGGGAACTTCGTGGCTACACCTTC,CASSPPPGELRGYTF
-,TRBJ1-1,TRBV19,17,-,TGTGCCAGTAGTACGACCCGCCACAGGGTCCCGGGCACTGAAGCTTTCTTT,CASSTTRHRVPGTEAFF
-,TRBJ2-2,TRBV4-1,18,TRBD2,TGCGCCAGCAGCCCCCGGCTAGCGGGAGGACGGAGCACCGGGGAGCTGTTTTTT,CASSPRLAGGRSTGELFF
few,TRBJ2-3,TRBV9,15,TRBD2,TGTGCCAGCAGCCAAGCGGGAGTGGGCACAGATACGCAGTATTTT,CASSQAGVGTDTQYF
-,TRBJ1-5,TRBV14,13,TRBD1,TGTGCCAGCAGCCCAGGGGGGAATCAGCCCCAGCATTTT,CASSPGGNQPQHF
-,TRBJ1-5,TRBV27,16,-,TGTGCCAGCAGTTTATCTTGGGGCTATAGCAATCAGCCCCAGCATTTT,CASSLSWGYSNQPQHF
-,TRBJ1-5,TRBV5-1,16,TRBD1,TGCGCCAGCAGCGCCGACAGGGACCGCACTAATCAGCCCCAGCATTTT,CASSADRDRTNQPQHF
-,TRBJ2-1,TRBV11-2,15,-,TGTGCCAGCAGCTTGCGAGCGGGCGAATACAATGAGCAGTTCTTC,CASSLRAGEYNEQFF
-,TRBJ2-5,TRBV7-2,16,TRBD1,TGTGCCAGCAGCTTAGATCCGGGACAGGGTCGTGGGACCCAGTACTTC,CASSLDPGQGRGTQYF
-,TRBJ1-1,TRBV4-1,14,TRBD1,TGCGCCAGCGCACGGGACAGGGGGCGAAATGAAGCTTTCTTT,CASARDRGRNEAFF
-,TRBJ2-3,TRBV11-2,16,TRBD2,TGTGCCAGCAGCTTAGATCGGGGGGGAGGCACAGATACGCAGTATTTT,CASSLDRGGGTDTQYF
-,TRBJ2-5,TRBV30,13,TRBD1,TGTGCCTGGTACCCGGGACAGGGCCTGTCCCAGTACTTC,CAWYPGQGLSQYF
-,TRBJ2-7,TRBV21-1,20,-,TGTGCCAGCAGCAAGCGCTTGTCCGGTTTGGGCAGGGGGTTTGGCTACGAGCAGTACTTC,CASSKRLSGLGRGFGYEQYF
-,TRBJ2-7,TRBV5-1,12,TRBD1,TGCGCCAAGCCGGGACAGGGAATCGAGCAGTACTTC,CAKPGQGIEQYF
-,TRBJ2-7,TRBV9,14,TRBD1,TGTGCCAGCAGCGCCCGAGGACAGGTCCACGAGCAGTACTTC,CASSARGQVHEQYF